A selection of T cell receptor beta chains follows, all from one sample in a study of regulatory T cells in long-lasting Graves disease. TCRdb re-analysed the multiplex PCR reads in MiXCR, keeping a single row per CDR3 protein. The table has some 340,000 distinct CDR3 sequences, about 10% seen once. A further study also used this sample, focusing on T cells in Graves' hyperthyroidism and ophthalmopathy.

The sample consisted of peripheral blood mononuclear cells (PBMCs), taken at new diagnosis, from a patient treated with antithyroid drugs. The receptors stem from a woman younger than 30 with Graves disease. CDR3s include the opening cysteine and the closing phenylalanine or tryptophan. D genes are given only for firm matches. Rows give clone size only sometimes, using once, few, many, or a class for an expanded clone.

TRBV27	.	TRBJ2-1	.	15	TGTGCCAGCAGTTTGGACGGGGAAACCTACAATGAGCAGTTCTTC	CASSLDGETYNEQFF
TRBV7-3	.	TRBJ1-6	.	13	TGTGCCAGCAGCGAGGGGGGGCCGGCACCCCTCCACTTT	CASSEGGPAPLHF
TRBV11-2	.	TRBJ1-1	.	16	TGTGCCAGCAGCTTGGGCCAGGGGATTATGAACACTGAAGCTTTCTTT	CASSLGQGIMNTEAFF
TRBV29-1	.	TRBJ2-1	.	11	TGCAGCGTTGAGGGGGACAATGAGCAGTTCTTC	CSVEGDNEQFF
TRBV20-1	.	TRBJ1-1	.	13	TGCAGTGCTAGAGGAGTGGGTAACACTGAAGCTTTCTTT	CSARGVGNTEAFF
TRBV2	many	TRBJ1-5	TRBD1	18	TGTGCCAGCAGTCACAGGAGAAGACAGGGAGGACGGGATCAGCCCCAGCATTTT	CASSHRRRQGGRDQPQHF
TRBV6-1	many	TRBJ2-1	.	16	TGTGCCAGCAGTATTTCTACCGGGAGATCCTACAATGAGCAGTTCTTC	CASSISTGRSYNEQFF
TRBV7-2	.	TRBJ1-3	TRBD1	13	TGTGCCAGCGGGGACAGTAAGGGAAACACCATATATTTT	CASGDSKGNTIYF
TRBV20-1	many	TRBJ2-6	TRBD1	16	TGCAGTGCTAGAGAGCTCAGGGGGCCTGGGGCCAACGTCCTGACTTTC	CSARELRGPGANVLTF
TRBV12-3/TRBV12-4	many	TRBJ2-5	.	13	TGTGCCAGCAGTAGGGCAGGGATGGAGACCCAGTACTTC	CASSRAGMETQYF
TRBV7-9	few	TRBJ1-3	.	17	TGTGCCAGCAGCTCCACCCCAGATCAGGTCTCTGGAAACACCATATATTTT	CASSSTPDQVSGNTIYF
TRBV12-3/TRBV12-4	.	TRBJ2-4	TRBD2	19	TGTGCCAGCAGCTCGGTACTAGCGGGGGGGCCTGACGCCAAAAACATTCGGTACTTC	CASSSVLAGGPDAKNIRYF
TRBV4-3	many	TRBJ2-5	TRBD1	16	TGCGCCAGCAGCCAAGATTGGGGACAGGGAACAGAGACCCAGTACTTC	CASSQDWGQGTETQYF
TRBV6-2/TRBV6-3	.	TRBJ2-7	.	15	TGTGCCAGCAGTTACTCGGCACAGAGAAACTACGAGCAGTACTTC	CASSYSAQRNYEQYF
TRBV19	many	TRBJ1-1	TRBD1	14	TGTGCCAGTATCCCATCCCGGGACAGGGTTGAAGCTTTCTTT	CASIPSRDRVEAFF
TRBV19	many	TRBJ1-2	.	15	TGTGCCAGTAGTATCGAGAGGAGCACTAACTATGGCTACACCTTC	CASSIERSTNYGYTF
TRBV15	many	TRBJ2-1	TRBD2	16	TGTGCCACCAGCAGAGATCTGGCTAGCGGGAGGAATGAGCAGTTCTTC	CATSRDLASGRNEQFF
TRBV20-1	many	TRBJ1-1	.	10	TGCAGTGCTAGAGTGACTGAAGCTTTCTTT	CSARVTEAFF
TRBV4-2	.	TRBJ1-2	TRBD1	15	TGTGCCAGCAGCCAAGCGTCAGGGGGTGCCTATGGCTACACCTTC	CASSQASGGAYGYTF
TRBV10-3	many	TRBJ1-1	.	16	TGTGCCATCTCCGGCAGGTTTTTTGGCGAACGGACTGAAGCTTTCTTT	CAISGRFFGERTEAFF
TRBV27	many	TRBJ2-7	.	14	TGTGCCAGCAGTTTAAGAGGGGACCTGAGCGAGCAGTACTTC	CASSLRGDLSEQYF
TRBV5-1	few	TRBJ1-4	.	16	TGCGCCAGCAGCCTATCCCCTTTGGGCACTAATGAAAAACTGTTTTTT	CASSLSPLGTNEKLFF
TRBV7-9	many	TRBJ1-4	TRBD1	15	TGTGCCAGCAGCTTAGAACAGGGGTGGGAAGAAAAACTGTTTTTT	CASSLEQGWEEKLFF
TRBV2	few	TRBJ2-5	.	12	TGTGCCAGCAGTTCCCCTCAAGAGACCCAGTACTTC	CASSSPQETQYF
TRBV14	.	TRBJ1-1	.	17	TGTGCCAGCAGCCAAGCGGGACTCAGTTATATGAACACTGAAGCTTTCTTT	CASSQAGLSYMNTEAFF
TRBV6-1	.	TRBJ2-3	.	14	TGTGCCAGCACCGAGATGGGGGTGGCAGATACGCAGTGTTTT	CASTEMGVADTQCF
TRBV11-3	many	TRBJ2-1	TRBD2	16	TGTGCCAGCAGCTTAGGCCTAGCGGGACTCTACAATGAGCAGTTCTTC	CASSLGLAGLYNEQFF
TRBV7-9	.	TRBJ2-7	TRBD2	17	TGTGCCAGCAGCAAGTCAGACTGGGGAGGGACCTATTACGAGCAGTACTTC	CASSKSDWGGTYYEQYF
TRBV15	.	TRBJ2-7	.	14	TGTGCCACCAGCAGAAGAGGCCAAATCTACGAGCAGTACTTC	CATSRRGQIYEQYF
TRBV20-1	many	TRBJ2-3	.	12	TGCAGTGCTAGTCAGGAGGCAGATACGCAGTATTTT	CSASQEADTQYF
TRBV27	many	TRBJ2-3	TRBD1	19	TGTGCCAGCAGTGGGGACAGCGCTTTAGGAGGAACTAGCACAGATACGCAGTATTTT	CASSGDSALGGTSTDTQYF
TRBV2	many	TRBJ2-3	.	15	TGTGCCAGCAGTGATGTGGGTAGGCGGGCAGATACGCAGTATTTT	CASSDVGRRADTQYF
TRBV3-1	.	TRBJ2-1	.	17	TGTGCCAGCAGTCGTCCGCCCGACAGGAGCGACTACAATGAGCAGTTCTTC	CASSRPPDRSDYNEQFF
TRBV12-3/TRBV12-4	.	TRBJ1-1	.	11	TGTGCCAGCAGCTTTGCTTGGGGGGCTTTCTTT	CASSFAWGAFF
TRBV7-2	many	TRBJ2-3	.	15	TGTGCCAGCAGCTTACTCCGTGAGGTAGCAGATACGCAGTATTTT	CASSLLREVADTQYF
TRBV2	many	TRBJ1-3	.	14	TGTGCCAGCAGTGAGTCCTGGGGAGGAAACACCATATATTTT	CASSESWGGNTIYF
TRBV11-1	many	TRBJ2-7	TRBD2	17	TGTGCCAGCAGCTTAGATGTCTGGGGGCTAGCGGGCTACGAGCAGTACTTC	CASSLDVWGLAGYEQYF
TRBV28	many	TRBJ2-1	.	14	TGTGCCAGCAGGTCCGGGACCGAATACAATGAGCAGTTCTTC	CASRSGTEYNEQFF
TRBV10-3	many	TRBJ1-3	.	15	TGTGCCATCAGTGAGGACACTTCCTCTGGAAACACCATATATTTT	CAISEDTSSGNTIYF
TRBV10-3	many	TRBJ2-3	TRBD2	13	TGTGCCATCGGGGGGGGAACCACAGATACGCAGTATTTT	CAIGGGTTDTQYF
TRBV20-1	many	TRBJ1-1	TRBD1	13	TGCAGTGCTAGGACAGGGCCGAACACTGAAGCTTTCTTT	CSARTGPNTEAFF
TRBV6-2/TRBV6-3	.	TRBJ2-3	TRBD2	12	TGTGCCAGCAAGGGCGGGAGAGATACGCAGTATTTT	CASKGGRDTQYF
TRBV9	few	TRBJ2-3	.	15	TGTGCCAGCAGCGTAGCCGACCTAGGGGGGGATACGCAGTATTTT	CASSVADLGGDTQYF
TRBV7-9	many	TRBJ1-1	.	13	TGTGCCAGCAGCTCGGGAGTGAACACTGAAGCTTTCTTT	CASSSGVNTEAFF
TRBV10-3	few	TRBJ1-5	.	14	TGTGCCATCAGGAGTGCAGGGATCAATCAGCCCCAGCATTTT	CAIRSAGINQPQHF
TRBV3-1	.	TRBJ1-4	.	16	TGTGCCAGCAGCCCCTTTCTAAACCGGGACGCCTTAAAACTGTTTTTT	CASSPFLNRDALKLFF
TRBV20-1	many	TRBJ2-7	TRBD1	15	TGCAGTGCGGAGGGTAGGACAGGGCTCTCCTACGAGCAGTACTTC	CSAEGRTGLSYEQYF
TRBV15	many	TRBJ2-3	TRBD2	18	TGTGCCACCAGCAGGGGATTTCCCTCGGGACTAGCGTGGGATACGCAGTATTTT	CATSRGFPSGLAWDTQYF
TRBV20-1	many	TRBJ2-6	.	16	TGCAGTGCTAGTGCAACATCCCTCTCTGGGGCCAACGTCCTGACTTTC	CSASATSLSGANVLTF
TRBV11-1	once	TRBJ1-2	.	15	TGTGCCAGCAGCTTATGGCCCACGGGAAACTATGGCTACACCTTC	CASSLWPTGNYGYTF
TRBV6-2/TRBV6-3	.	TRBJ1-1	.	16	TGTGCCAGCACTCGAGGGGGGTCGCAGGGGTTGCCTGAAGCTTTCTTT	CASTRGGSQGLPEAFF
TRBV7-8	many	TRBJ2-5	.	15	TGTGCCAGCAGCTTAGTATGGGGGGCCCAAGAGACCCAGTACTTC	CASSLVWGAQETQYF
TRBV30	many	TRBJ1-3	.	16	TGTGCCTGGAGTGCTTACAGGAGAGACTCTGGAAACACCATATATTTT	CAWSAYRRDSGNTIYF